Shown below are 29 T cell receptor beta chains from a single sample sequenced in a study of CD8 T cells in ankylosing spondylitis. TCRdb called the 5' RACE reads again in MiXCR, with one record for every CDR3 protein. The table includes roughly 370,000 distinct CDR3 sequences, more than 20% detected once. No antigen has been assigned to these receptors. Study results and limitations: Made up of about eight highly homologous variants, a TCR beta motif appeared characteristic of ankylosing spondylitis blood.

Sequenced sample: blood, either unsorted or a sorted T cell fraction (not recorded which). The source is a male donor with ankylosing spondylitis.

In DNA form, the CDR3 reads TGTGCCAGCAGCCCCTGGACAGGACAATCATTCTATGGCTACACCTTC. This translates into CASSPWTGQSFYGYTF. The V call is TRBV5-5, the J call TRBJ1-2, with 7 bases identical to TRBD1. The junction had 13 bases not matched to a gene; V was cut back by 4 bases and J by 4 bases. Per the germline V gene, CDR1 is SGHKS and CDR2 is YYEKEE (reference sequence). The CDR3 contains 16 residues.

This rearrangement joins TRBV3-1 to TRBJ1-2, with TRBD1 identical over 9 bases. CDR3 length equals 13 residues. J gave up 5 bases and V 6 bases, and 4 bases lay outside the gene matches. The germline V gene has CDR1 LGHDT and CDR2 YNNKEL (reference sequence). The CDR3 loop is CASRTGTGYGYTF. As DNA, the CDR3 is TGTGCCAGCAGGACCGGGACAGGGTATGGCTACACCTTC.

The J gene is TRBJ2-7, the V gene TRBV6-1; TRBD1 is a possible D gene (6 bases). CDR1 and CDR2 from the germline V gene are MNHNS and SASEGT. This CDR3 comprises 16 residues. V was pared by 2 bases and J by 4 bases, with 18 bases between. The CDR3 is CASSEIDGTSAYEQYF. In DNA form, the CDR3 reads TGTGCCAGCAGTGAAATCGACGGGACAAGTGCTTACGAGCAGTACTTC.

The chain carries TRBV4-1 and TRBJ1-4; D is uncertain. Germline V gene lookup returns CDR1 MGHRA and CDR2 YSYEKL. V shed 0 bases and J shed 2 bases, with 10 bases lying between them. The CDR3 sequence is 16 residues long. DNA of the CDR3: TGCGCCAGCAGCCAAGAAGTAATGGCGACTAATGAAAAACTGTTTTTT. This codes for CASSQEVMATNEKLFF.

V usage is TRBV12-3 or TRBV12-4 and J usage is TRBJ2-6, with 8 bases aligning to TRBD1. The length of the CDR3 is 17 residues. The V segment lost 1 base and the J segment 3 bases; nucleotides outside the gene matches: 5. In DNA form, the CDR3 reads TGTGCCAGCAGTTTAGGGCAGGGGGCGCGTGGGGCCAACGTCCTGACTTTC. Protein: CASSLGQGARGANVLTF.

V is TRBV4-2 and J is TRBJ2-7; 9 bases agree with TRBD1. This CDR3 contains 16 residues. With 1 base clipped from V and 4 bases from J, the junction kept 8 bases outside the gene matches. Germline V gene sequence: CDR1 LGHNA, CDR2 YNFKEQ. CDR3 bases: TGTGCCAGCAGCCAAGCCGGGACAGGGCTCCTTTACGAGCAGTACTTC. It specifies CASSQAGTGLLYEQYF.

The genes are TRBV18 and TRBJ1-5, with a possible D match to TRBD1 (6 bases). This CDR3 is 15 amino acids long. CDR1 KGHSH and CDR2 LQKENI come from the germline V gene. The ends were cut back, 3 bases at V and 3 bases at J, with 12 bases in the middle. DNA of the CDR3: TGTGCCAGCTCACCCCTAGGACAGCTCAATCAGCCCCAGCATTTT. It codes for CASSPLGQLNQPQHF.

The sample holds many counts of this clonotype. The chain carries TRBV14 and TRBJ2-3; 9 bases agree with TRBD2. J gave up 2 bases and V 0 bases, and 6 bases lay outside the gene matches. There are 17 residues in the CDR3. Germline CDR1 and CDR2: SGHDN and FVKESK. In DNA form, the CDR3 reads TGTGCCAGCAGCCAAGATTTAGCGGGGGCTGACACAGATACGCAGTATTTT. This translates into CASSQDLAGADTDTQYF. Full variable domain (missing parts from reference TRBV14 and TRBJ2-3): EAGVTQFPSHSVIEKGQTVTLRCDPISGHDNLYWYRRVMGKEIKFLLHFVKESKQDESGMPNNRFLAERTGGTYSTLKVQPAELEDSGVYFCASSQDLAGADTDTQYFGPGTRLTVL.

The gene calls are TRBV2 and TRBJ2-6, with D possibly matching TRBD2 (7 bases). CDR1 SNHLY and CDR2 FYNNEI come from the germline V gene. This CDR3 region has 15 residues. Trimming took 8 bases from V and 0 from J, leaving 11 bases between them. The CDR3 DNA is TGTGCCAGCTCGAGGGGGGGCTCTGGGGCCAACGTCCTGACTTTC. This gives the protein CASSRGGSGANVLTF.

This clonotype was recorded a few times. The chain links TRBV18 to TRBJ2-1; D call uncertain. Trimming stripped 3 bases from V and 8 bases from J, with 11 bases between. Germline CDR1 reads KGHSH; CDR2 reads LQKENI. The CDR3 loop spans 13 amino acids. In DNA, the CDR3 is TGTGCCAGCTCACCCCGCGGCAGCGATGAGCAGTTCTTC. Amino acids: CASSPRGSDEQFF. Variable domain in full (rest from reference TRBV18 and TRBJ2-1): NAGVMQNPRHLVRRRGQEARLRCSPMKGHSHVYWYRQLPEEGLKFMVYLQKENIIDESGMPKERFSAEFPKEGPSILRIQQVVRGDSAAYFCASSPRGSDEQFFGPGTRLTVL.

This clonotype was seen a handful of times. The chain combines TRBV12-3 or TRBV12-4 with TRBJ1-5, with D perhaps TRBD1 (5 bases). The V gene lost 6 bases and the J gene lost 9 bases, with 15 bases spanning the gap. This CDR3 is built from 13 residues. The CDR3 region is CASSIGTFVPQHF. DNA of the CDR3: TGTGCCAGCAGCATTGGGACTTTCGTGCCCCAGCATTTT.

The V gene is TRBV25-1, the J gene TRBJ2-5, with D perhaps matching TRBD1 or TRBD2 (5 bases each). Germline assignment: CDR1 MGHDK and CDR2 SYGVNS. The CDR3 runs 14 residues. V dropped 1 base and J dropped 5 bases, with 11 bases sitting between them. The CDR3 coding sequence is TGTGCCAGCAGTGAATTACGAGGGGTGGAGACCCAGTACTTC. It is translated as CASSELRGVETQYF. Looking up the rest from reference TRBV25-1 and TRBJ2-5 gives the full variable domain: EADIYQTPRYLVIGTGKKITLECSQTMGHDKMYWYQQDPGMELHLIHYSYGVNSTEKGDLSSESTVSRIRTEHFPLTLESARPSHTSQYLCASSELRGVETQYFGPGTRLLVL.

The chain uses TRBV5-1 and TRBJ2-1; 10 bases match TRBD2. This CDR3 spans 15 amino acids. Trimming at V came to 0 bases and at J to 5 bases, leaving 2 bases not matched to a gene. The germline V gene has CDR1 SGHRS and CDR2 YFSETQ. The chain's CDR3 is CASSLVGLADNEQFF. As DNA, the CDR3 is TGCGCCAGCAGCTTGGTTGGACTAGCGGACAATGAGCAGTTCTTC. The full variable domain, rest sourced from reference TRBV5-1 and TRBJ2-1, is KAGVTQTPRYLIKTRGQQVTLSCSPISGHRSVSWYQQTPGQGLQFLFEYFSETQRNKGNFPGRFSGRQFSNSRSEMNVSTLELGDSALYLCASSLVGLADNEQFFGPGTRLTVL.

CDR3 region: CASSFAQGTDTQYF. The CDR3 DNA is TGTGCCAGCAGCTTCGCGCAAGGCACAGATACGCAGTATTTT. The V call is TRBV5-5, the J call TRBJ2-3; no clear D gene. Germline assignment: CDR1 SGHKS and CDR2 YYEKEE (reference sequence). The CDR3 loop spans 14 amino acids. The V end lost 2 bases, the J end lost 1 base, and 8 bases lay between the germline ends.

The rearrangement joins TRBV24-1 to TRBJ2-5; tentatively, D is TRBD2 (6 bases). This CDR3 is 14 amino acids long. The germline V gene has CDR1 KGHDR and CDR2 SFDVKD. Deletions cut 9 bases from V and 5 bases from J, with 18 bases between. Here the CDR3 DNA reads TGTGCCACCTCCCCATGGGGGGTGGGGGAGACCCAGTACTTC. Its translation: CATSPWGVGETQYF.

A few counts support this clonotype. This sequence joins TRBV5-5 and TRBJ1-2; 7 nucleotides match TRBD1. The V segment lost 4 bases and the J segment 5 bases; nucleotides outside the gene matches: 8. The germline V gene has CDR1 SGHKS and CDR2 YYEKEE (reference sequence). This CDR3 is built from 14 residues. The CDR3 DNA reads TGTGCCAGCAGCCCGACCACAGGGGAGTATGGCTACACCTTC. This translates into CASSPTTGEYGYTF.

The genes are TRBV7-3 and TRBJ2-1, with 10 bases matching TRBD2. CDR1 and CDR2 (germline): SGHTA, FQGTGA. Unmatched junction bases numbered 7, after V lost 4 bases and J lost 7 bases. This CDR3 spans 15 amino acids. The CDR3 region has the DNA TGTGCCAGCAGCTCCAAAGCGGGAGGGTGGAATGAGCAGTTCTTC. Translated: CASSSKAGGWNEQFF.

The V gene is TRBV7-9, the J gene TRBJ1-3, with D hard to call. The V gene lost 2 bases and the J gene lost 0 bases, with 8 bases spanning the gap. The CDR3 loop spans 15 amino acids. Per the germline V gene, CDR1 is SEHNR and CDR2 is FQNEAQ (reference sequence). DNA of the CDR3: TGTGCCAGCAGCTTACCCCAAGGCTCTGGAAACACCATATATTTT. Translated, it gives CASSLPQGSGNTIYF.

The chain couples TRBV13 to TRBJ2-2, with D unresolved. With 5 bases removed from V and 5 bases from J, the gap between germline ends came to 9 bases. Per germline, CDR1 PRHDT and CDR2 FYEKMQ (reference sequence). This CDR3 comprises 13 residues. The DNA of the CDR3 is TGTGCCAGCAGCGCCCCCCGAACCGGGGAGCTGTTTTTT. Amino acids: CASSAPRTGELFF.

This chain uses TRBV4-1 with TRBJ2-1; 9 bases fit TRBD2. With 3 bases clipped from V and 3 bases from J, the junction kept 3 bases outside the gene matches. The CDR3 totals 15 residues. Per the germline V gene, CDR1 is MGHRA and CDR2 is YSYEKL. The chain's CDR3 is CASSHSGRGYNEQFF. DNA of the CDR3: TGCGCCAGCAGCCATAGCGGGAGAGGCTACAATGAGCAGTTCTTC.

This clonotype was detected a few times. This rearrangement joins TRBV7-7 to TRBJ2-2; a possible D gene is TRBD2 (6 bases). CDR1 is SSHAT, CDR2 FNYEAQ, per germline (reference sequence). Trimming cost V 5 bases and J 5 bases, with 18 bases left between them. This CDR3 spans 16 amino acids. In nucleotides, the CDR3 is TGTGCCAGCAGCCCCCGGCGGGATGTTAGGACCGGGGAGCTGTTTTTT. Translation gives CASSPRRDVRTGELFF.

The genes are TRBV7-2 and TRBJ2-3; either TRBD1 or TRBD2 may supply D (5 bases each). Trimming took off 1 base at V and 9 bases at J, with 17 bases between the two ends. The germline CDR1 and CDR2 sequences are SGHTA and FQGNSA. CDR3 size: 15 residues. The chain's CDR3 is CASSLGGIGLGTQYF. The CDR3 DNA reads TGTGCCAGCAGCTTAGGGGGGATCGGTCTAGGAACGCAGTATTTT. Filled out from reference TRBV7-2 and TRBJ2-3, the complete variable domain reads GAGVSQSPSNKVTEKGKDVELRCDPISGHTALYWYRQSLGQGLEFLIYFQGNSAPDKSGLPSDRFSAERTGGSVSTLTIQRTQQEDSAVYLCASSLGGIGLGTQYFGPGTRLTVL.

The V and J genes are TRBV29-1 and TRBJ2-7; 12 positions match TRBD1. CDR3 length: 14 residues. Germline trimming cut 4 bases from V and 0 bases from J; bases unmatched to any gene: 1. The germline CDR1 and CDR2 sequences are SQVTM and ANQGSEA. CDR3 sequence (DNA): TGCAGCGTTGCGGGACAGGGGGCCTCCTACGAGCAGTACTTC. Its protein is CSVAGQGASYEQYF.

This clonotype has at least ten counts. The chain uses TRBV20-1 and TRBJ1-3; D possibly corresponds to TRBD1 (5 bases). From germline, CDR1 is DFQATT and CDR2 SNEGSKA (reference sequence). CDR3 length equals 21 residues. V lost 1 base and J lost 3, with 31 bases in between. CDR3 sequence (DNA): TGCAGTGCTAGAGCCCGCCGACCGGACACGAATGCAGGATCATTTGGAAACACCATATATTTT. This translates into CSARARRPDTNAGSFGNTIYF.

There are a few counts of this clonotype. This chain links TRBV29-1 with TRBJ1-2, with 7 bases fitting TRBD1. CDR3 size: 13 residues. Germline loops: CDR1 SQVTM, CDR2 ANQGSEA. V lost 6 bases and J lost 3; bases outside the gene matches: 7. CDR3 sequence (DNA): TGCAGCGTGATTCAGGGGGGCGACTATGGCTACACCTTC. It translates to CSVIQGGDYGYTF.

This clonotype came up a few times. The V call is TRBV4-2, the J call TRBJ1-3; no firm D call. Germline-derived CDR1 and CDR2 are LGHNA and YNFKEQ. V gave up 4 bases and J gave up 0 bases, with 13 bases separating them. The CDR3 is 16 amino acids. The DNA for the CDR3 is TGTGCCAGCAGCCGCGCAGGTGATCTCTCTGGAAACACCATATATTTT. It specifies CASSRAGDLSGNTIYF.

This chain joins TRBV6-1 and TRBJ1-1, with D uncertain. This CDR3 is built from 15 residues. Trimming left V 6 bases short and J 1 base short, with 15 bases between. Per the germline V gene, CDR1 is MNHNS and CDR2 is SASEGT. This CDR3 is CASSLGSFRNTEAFF. DNA of the CDR3: TGTGCCAGCAGCCTAGGGTCCTTTAGGAACACTGAAGCTTTCTTT.

The gene calls are TRBV29-1 and TRBJ2-2; TRBD2 agrees at 12 bases. Germline CDR1 and CDR2: SQVTM and ANQGSEA. The CDR3 extends over 15 amino acids. V dropped 6 bases and J dropped 4; count of bases not matched to a gene: 6. CDR3 region: CSVVTSGSGTGELFF. CDR3 DNA sequence: TGCAGCGTCGTGACTAGCGGGAGTGGCACCGGGGAGCTGTTTTTT.

The chain combines TRBV6-1 with TRBJ2-3; D perhaps matches TRBD2 (6 bases). The CDR3 runs 15 residues. Trimming pared 2 bases from V and 2 bases from J, leaving 11 bases between. Germline CDR1 and CDR2: MNHNS and SASEGT. CDR3 protein: CASSEPGSDTDTQYF. The CDR3 region has the DNA TGTGCCAGCAGTGAACCCGGGAGTGACACAGATACGCAGTATTTT.